The source of this TCR beta chain is a study of control samples from healthy donors and cancer patients. CDR3 length equals 15 residues. Germline V gives CDR1 MNHEY, CDR2 SVGAGI. V was shortened by 1 base and J by 5 bases, with 14 bases between the two germline ends. The sample holds one count of this clone. The assay was immunoSEQ multiplex PCR, and TCRdb's table has in-frame clones only and misses some. The sample carries roughly 100,000 clones, 83% recorded once. The clonotype was recovered from a woman in her 50s in good health. Sequencing was performed on blood. This chain links TRBV6-5 with TRBJ1-1; the D gene is possibly TRBD1 (5 bases). The CDR3 is CASSYFGATGTEAFF. Here the CDR3 DNA reads TGTGCCAGCAGTTACTTTGGGGCCACGGGAACTGAAGCTTTCTTT.